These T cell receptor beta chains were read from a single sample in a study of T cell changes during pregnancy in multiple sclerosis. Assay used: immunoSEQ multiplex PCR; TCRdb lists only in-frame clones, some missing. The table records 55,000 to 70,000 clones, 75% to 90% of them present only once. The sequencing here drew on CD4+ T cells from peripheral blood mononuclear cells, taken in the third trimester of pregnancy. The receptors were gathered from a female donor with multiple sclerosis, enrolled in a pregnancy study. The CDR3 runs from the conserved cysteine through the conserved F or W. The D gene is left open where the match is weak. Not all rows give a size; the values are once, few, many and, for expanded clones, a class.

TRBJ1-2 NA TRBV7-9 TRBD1 CASSLRGQGDGYTF TGTGCCAGCAGCTTACGTGGGCAGGGGGATGGCTACACCTTC
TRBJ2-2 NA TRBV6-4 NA CASSVLFPGELFF TGTGCCAGCAGTGTTCTATTTCCCGGGGAGCTGTTTTTT
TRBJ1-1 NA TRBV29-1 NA CSVAWERKNTEAFF TGCAGCGTCGCGTGGGAGCGCAAGAACACTGAAGCTTTCTTT
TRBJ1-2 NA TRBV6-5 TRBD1 CASSYSETGGGYTF TGTGCCAGCAGTTACTCTGAGACAGGGGGTGGCTACACCTTC
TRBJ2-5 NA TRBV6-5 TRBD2 CASSYGGGVETQYF TGTGCCAGCAGTTACGGCGGGGGAGTTGAGACCCAGTACTTC
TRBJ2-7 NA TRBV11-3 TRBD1 CASSRTGRSDEQYF TGTGCCAGCAGCCGGACAGGGAGAAGCGACGAGCAGTACTTC
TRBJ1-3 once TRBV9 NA CASSGGDAGNTIYF TGTGCCAGCAGCGGTGGAGATGCTGGAAACACCATATATTTT
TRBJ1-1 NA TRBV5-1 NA CASSSDSTWDTEAFF TGCGCCAGCAGCTCCGACTCGACTTGGGACACTGAAGCTTTCTTT
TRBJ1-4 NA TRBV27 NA CASRQRPATNEKLFF TGTGCCAGCCGACAACGGCCTGCAACTAATGAAAAACTGTTTTTT
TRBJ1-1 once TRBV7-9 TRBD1 CASRSLTGGENTEAFF TGTGCCAGCAGATCCCTAACAGGGGGCGAGAACACTGAAGCTTTCTTT
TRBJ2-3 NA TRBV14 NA CASSQDSSKGFTDTQYF TGTGCCAGCAGCCAAGATAGTTCCAAGGGGTTCACAGATACGCAGTATTTT
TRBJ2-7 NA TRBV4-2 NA CASSQDLGQFIYEQYF TGTGCCAGCAGCCAAGATCTAGGCCAGTTCATCTACGAGCAGTACTTC
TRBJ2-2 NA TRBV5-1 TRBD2 CASSLGWVAGGSHTGELFF TGCGCCAGCAGCTTAGGCTGGGTAGCGGGAGGGAGTCACACCGGGGAGCTGTTTTTT
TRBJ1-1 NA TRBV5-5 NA CASSRQDFDTEAFF TGTGCCAGCAGTCGACAGGATTTTGACACTGAAGCTTTCTTT
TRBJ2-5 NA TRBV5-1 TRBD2 CASSLASGPYQETQYF TGCGCCAGCAGCTTAGCTAGCGGTCCGTACCAAGAGACCCAGTACTTC
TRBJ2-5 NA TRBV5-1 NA CASSLAGRVQGETQYF TGCGCCAGCAGCTTGGCCGGGAGGGTACAGGGGGAGACCCAGTACTTC
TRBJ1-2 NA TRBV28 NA CASSQVFYGYTF TGTGCCAGCAGTCAGGTGTTCTATGGCTACACCTTC
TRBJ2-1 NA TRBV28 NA CASSFRGFANEQFF TGTGCCAGCAGTTTCAGAGGGTTTGCCAATGAGCAGTTCTTC
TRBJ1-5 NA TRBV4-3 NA CASSPYRVSNQPQHF TGCGCCAGCAGCCCCTACAGGGTTAGCAATCAGCCCCAGCATTTT
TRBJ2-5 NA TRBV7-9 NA CASRPPYGGAGETQYF TGTGCCAGCAGACCACCGTACGGTGGGGCGGGGGAGACCCAGTACTTC
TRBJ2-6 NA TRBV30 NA CAWKRLNSGANVLTF TGTGCCTGGAAAAGACTGAACTCTGGGGCCAACGTCCTGACTTTC
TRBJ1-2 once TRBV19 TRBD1 CASSIDVSDRGRGYTF TGTGCCAGTAGTATAGATGTATCGGACAGGGGTAGGGGCTACACCTTC
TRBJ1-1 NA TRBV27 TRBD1 CASSLKGQANINTEAFF TGTGCCAGCAGTTTAAAGGGACAGGCGAATATAAACACTGAAGCTTTCTTT
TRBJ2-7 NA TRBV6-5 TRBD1 CASRTGTGVIREQYF TGTGCCAGCAGGACCGGGACAGGGGTGATCCGCGAGCAGTACTTC
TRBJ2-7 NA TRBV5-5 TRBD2 CASSGREAAAHEQYF TGTGCCAGCAGCGGACGGGAGGCAGCGGCCCACGAGCAGTACTTC
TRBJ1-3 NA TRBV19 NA CASRDNRAGNTIYF TGTGCCAGTAGAGACAACAGAGCAGGAAACACCATATATTTT
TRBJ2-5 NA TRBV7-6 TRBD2 CASSPIWEGQETQYF TGTGCCAGCAGCCCCATCTGGGAGGGCCAAGAGACCCAGTACTTC
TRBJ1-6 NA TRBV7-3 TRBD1 CASRDGQVTSPLHF TGTGCCAGCAGGGACGGACAGGTGACTTCACCCCTCCACTTT
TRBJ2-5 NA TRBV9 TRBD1 CASSVGDRGMGETQYF TGTGCCAGCAGCGTTGGGGACAGGGGGATGGGAGAGACCCAGTACTTC
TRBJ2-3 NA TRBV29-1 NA CSVARGGTDTQYF TGCAGCGTCGCCAGGGGAGGCACAGATACGCAGTATTTT
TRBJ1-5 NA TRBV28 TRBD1 CASSRRGQSGSPISNQPQHF TGTGCCAGCAGTCGAAGGGGACAGTCTGGGTCCCCGATTAGCAATCAGCCCCAGCATTTT
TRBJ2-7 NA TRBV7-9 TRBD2 CASSLAGGSEQYF TGTGCCAGCAGCTTAGCGGGGGGGAGCGAGCAGTACTTC
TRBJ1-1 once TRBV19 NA CASIPRGLSTEAFF TGTGCCAGTATCCCCCGAGGGTTGAGCACTGAAGCTTTCTTT
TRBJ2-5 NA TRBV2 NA CASSGSFSRDRGGGQETQYF TGTGCCAGCAGTGGGTCTTTTAGCCGTGACAGGGGAGGGGGCCAAGAGACCCAGTACTTC
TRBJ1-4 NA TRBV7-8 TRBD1 CASKSGQGGNEKLFF TGTGCCAGCAAGTCAGGACAGGGCGGAAACGAAAAACTGTTTTTT